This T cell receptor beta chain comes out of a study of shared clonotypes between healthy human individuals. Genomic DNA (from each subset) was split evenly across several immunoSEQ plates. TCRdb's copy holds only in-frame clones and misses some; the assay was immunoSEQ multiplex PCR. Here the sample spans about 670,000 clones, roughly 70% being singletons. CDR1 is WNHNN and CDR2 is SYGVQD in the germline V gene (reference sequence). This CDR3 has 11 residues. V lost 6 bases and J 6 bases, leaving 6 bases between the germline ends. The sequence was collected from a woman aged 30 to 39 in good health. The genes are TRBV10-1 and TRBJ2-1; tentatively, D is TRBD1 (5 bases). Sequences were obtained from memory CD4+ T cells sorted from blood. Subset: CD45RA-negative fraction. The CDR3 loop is CASSDSNEQFF. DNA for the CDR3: TGCGCCAGCAGCGACAGCAATGAGCAGTTCTTC.